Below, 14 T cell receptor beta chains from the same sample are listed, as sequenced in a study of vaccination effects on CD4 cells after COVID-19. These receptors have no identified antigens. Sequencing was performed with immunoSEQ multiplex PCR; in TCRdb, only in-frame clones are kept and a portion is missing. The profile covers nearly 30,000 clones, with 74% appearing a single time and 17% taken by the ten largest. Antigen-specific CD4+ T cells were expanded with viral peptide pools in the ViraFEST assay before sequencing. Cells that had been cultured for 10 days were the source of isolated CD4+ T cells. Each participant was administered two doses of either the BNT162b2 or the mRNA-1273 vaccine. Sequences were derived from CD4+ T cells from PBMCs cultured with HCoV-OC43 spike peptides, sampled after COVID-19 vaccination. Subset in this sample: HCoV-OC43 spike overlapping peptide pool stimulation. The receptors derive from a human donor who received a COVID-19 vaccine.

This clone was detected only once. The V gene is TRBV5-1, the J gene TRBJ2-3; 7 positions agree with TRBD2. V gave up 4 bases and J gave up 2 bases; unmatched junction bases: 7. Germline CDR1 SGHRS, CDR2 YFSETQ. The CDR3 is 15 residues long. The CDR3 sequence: CASSQDGGVTDTQYF. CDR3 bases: TGCGCCAGCAGCCAAGATGGGGGGGTCACAGATACGCAGTATTTT.

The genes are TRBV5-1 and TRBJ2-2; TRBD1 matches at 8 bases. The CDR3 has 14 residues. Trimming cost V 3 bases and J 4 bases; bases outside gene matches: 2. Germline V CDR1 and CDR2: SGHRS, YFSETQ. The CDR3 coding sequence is TGCGCCAGCAGCTACAGGGGGTCCACCGGGGAGCTGTTTTTT. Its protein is CASSYRGSTGELFF. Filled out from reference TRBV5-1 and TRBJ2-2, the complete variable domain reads KAGVTQTPRYLIKTRGQQVTLSCSPISGHRSVSWYQQTPGQGLQFLFEYFSETQRNKGNFPGRFSGRQFSNSRSEMNVSTLELGDSALYLCASSYRGSTGELFFGEGSRLTVL.

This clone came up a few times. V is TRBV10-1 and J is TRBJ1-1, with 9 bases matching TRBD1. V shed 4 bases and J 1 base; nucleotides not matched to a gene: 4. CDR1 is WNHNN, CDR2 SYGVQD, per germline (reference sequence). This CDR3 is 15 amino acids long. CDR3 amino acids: CASSGLGQGNTEAFF. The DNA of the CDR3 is TGCGCCAGCAGTGGCTTGGGACAGGGGAACACTGAAGCTTTCTTT.

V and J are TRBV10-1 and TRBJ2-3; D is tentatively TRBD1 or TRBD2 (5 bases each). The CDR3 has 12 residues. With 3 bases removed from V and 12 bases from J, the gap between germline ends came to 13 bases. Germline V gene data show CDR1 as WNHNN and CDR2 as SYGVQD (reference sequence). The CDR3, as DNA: TGCGCCAGCAGTGACGGGGCTGGTTCACAGTATTTT. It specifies CASSDGAGSQYF.

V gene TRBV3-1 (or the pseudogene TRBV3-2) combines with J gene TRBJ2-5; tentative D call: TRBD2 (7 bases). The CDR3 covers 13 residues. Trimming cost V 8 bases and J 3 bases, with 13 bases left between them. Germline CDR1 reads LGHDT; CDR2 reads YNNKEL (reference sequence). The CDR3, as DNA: TGTGCCAGCCTTTTAGGGGGGGAAGAGACCCAGTACTTC. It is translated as CASLLGGEETQYF.

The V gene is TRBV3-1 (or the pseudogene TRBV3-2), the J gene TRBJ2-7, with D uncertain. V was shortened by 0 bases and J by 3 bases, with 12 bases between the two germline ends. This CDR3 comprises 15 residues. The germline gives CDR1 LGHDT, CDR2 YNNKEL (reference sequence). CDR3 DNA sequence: TGTGCCAGCAGCCAAGATAGGAACAGACACTACGAGCAGTACTTC. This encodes CASSQDRNRHYEQYF.

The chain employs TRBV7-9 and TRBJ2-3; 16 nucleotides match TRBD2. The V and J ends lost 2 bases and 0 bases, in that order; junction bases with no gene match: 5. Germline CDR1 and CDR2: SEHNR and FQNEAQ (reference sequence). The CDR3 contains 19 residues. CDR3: CASSLFSGLAGGSTDTQYF. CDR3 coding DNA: TGTGCCAGCAGCTTATTCTCGGGACTAGCGGGAGGGAGCACAGATACGCAGTATTTT. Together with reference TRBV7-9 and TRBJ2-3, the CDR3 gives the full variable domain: DTGVSQNPRHKITKRGQNVTFRCDPISEHNRLYWYRQTLGQGPEFLTYFQNEAQLEKSRLLSDRFSAERPKGSFSTLEIQRTEQGDSAMYLCASSLFSGLAGGSTDTQYFGPGTRLTVL.

The CDR3: CASSVGRWRERDEQFF. The CDR3 nucleotides read TGTGCCAGCAGCGTAGGACGTTGGCGGGAGAGAGATGAGCAGTTCTTC. The gene calls are TRBV9 and TRBJ2-1; 7 nucleotides agree with TRBD2. CDR1 is SGDLS, CDR2 YYNGEE, per germline. The junction had 11 bases not matched to a gene; V was cut back by 0 bases and J by 8 bases. The CDR3 has 16 amino acids.

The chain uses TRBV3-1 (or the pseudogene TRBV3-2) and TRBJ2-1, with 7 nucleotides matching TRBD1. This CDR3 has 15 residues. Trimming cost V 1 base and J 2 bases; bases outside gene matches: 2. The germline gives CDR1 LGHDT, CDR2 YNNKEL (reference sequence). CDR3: CASSQGQGAYNEQFF. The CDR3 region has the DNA TGTGCCAGCAGCCAAGGACAGGGCGCCTACAATGAGCAGTTCTTC.

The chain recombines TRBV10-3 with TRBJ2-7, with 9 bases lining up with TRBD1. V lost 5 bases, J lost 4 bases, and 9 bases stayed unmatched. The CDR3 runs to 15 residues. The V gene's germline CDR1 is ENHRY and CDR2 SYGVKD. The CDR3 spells CAISRGPGQGYEQYF. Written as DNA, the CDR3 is TGTGCCATCAGTAGGGGACCGGGACAGGGTTACGAGCAGTACTTC.

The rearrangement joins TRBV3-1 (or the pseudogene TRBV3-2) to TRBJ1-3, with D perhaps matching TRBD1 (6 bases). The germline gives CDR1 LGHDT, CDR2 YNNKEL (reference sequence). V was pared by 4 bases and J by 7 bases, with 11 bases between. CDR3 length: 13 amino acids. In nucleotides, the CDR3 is TGTGCCAGCAGCCTAACAGGGTTGAACACCATATATTTT. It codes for CASSLTGLNTIYF.

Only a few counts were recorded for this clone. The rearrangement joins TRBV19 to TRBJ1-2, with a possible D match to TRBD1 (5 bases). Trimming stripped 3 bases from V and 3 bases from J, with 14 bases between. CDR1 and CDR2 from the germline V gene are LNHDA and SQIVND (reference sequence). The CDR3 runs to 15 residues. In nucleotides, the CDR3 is TGTGCCAGTAGTATGTATTCGGGGCGCGACTATGGCTACACCTTC. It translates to CASSMYSGRDYGYTF.

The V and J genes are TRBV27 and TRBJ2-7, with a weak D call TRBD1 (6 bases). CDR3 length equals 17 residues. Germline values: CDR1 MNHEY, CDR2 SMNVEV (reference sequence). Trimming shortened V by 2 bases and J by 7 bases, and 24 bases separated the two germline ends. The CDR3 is CASSLLLDPRGIREQYF. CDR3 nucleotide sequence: TGTGCCAGCAGTTTACTCTTGGATCCCAGGGGCATACGAGAGCAGTACTTC.

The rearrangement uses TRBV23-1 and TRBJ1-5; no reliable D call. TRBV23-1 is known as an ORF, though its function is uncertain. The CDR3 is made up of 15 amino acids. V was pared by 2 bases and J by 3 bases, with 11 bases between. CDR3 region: CASSQGEESNQPQHF. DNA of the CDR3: TGCGCCAGCAGTCAAGGCGAAGAATCCAATCAGCCCCAGCATTTT.